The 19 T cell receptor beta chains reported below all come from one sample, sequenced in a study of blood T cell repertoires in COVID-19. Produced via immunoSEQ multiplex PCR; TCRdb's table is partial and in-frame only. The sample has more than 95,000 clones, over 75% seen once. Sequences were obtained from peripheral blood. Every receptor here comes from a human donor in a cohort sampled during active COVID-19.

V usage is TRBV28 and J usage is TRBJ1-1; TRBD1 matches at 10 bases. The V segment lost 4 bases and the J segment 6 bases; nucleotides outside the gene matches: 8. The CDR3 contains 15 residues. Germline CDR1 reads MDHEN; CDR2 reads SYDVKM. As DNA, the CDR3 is TGTGCCAGCAGTTACCGGGACAGGGGAGGACCTGAAGCTTTCTTT. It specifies CASSYRDRGGPEAFF.

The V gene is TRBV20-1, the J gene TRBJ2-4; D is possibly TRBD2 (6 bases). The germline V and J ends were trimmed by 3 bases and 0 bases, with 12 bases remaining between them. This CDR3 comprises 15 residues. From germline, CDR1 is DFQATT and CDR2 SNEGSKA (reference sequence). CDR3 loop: CSASLGGRAKNIQYF. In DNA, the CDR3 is TGCAGTGCTAGTCTGGGGGGAAGAGCCAAAAACATTCAGTACTTC.

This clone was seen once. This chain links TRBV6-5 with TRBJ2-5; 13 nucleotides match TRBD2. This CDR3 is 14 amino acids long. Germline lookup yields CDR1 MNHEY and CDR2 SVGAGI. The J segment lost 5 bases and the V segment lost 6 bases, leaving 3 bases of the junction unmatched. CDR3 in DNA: TGTGCCAGCAGCGGACTAGCGGGAGTGGAGACCCAGTACTTC. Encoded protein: CASSGLAGVETQYF.

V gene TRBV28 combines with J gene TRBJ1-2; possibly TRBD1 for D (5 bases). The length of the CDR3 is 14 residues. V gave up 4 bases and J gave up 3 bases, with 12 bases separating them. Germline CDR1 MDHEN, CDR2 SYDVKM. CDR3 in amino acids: CASSWVGGDYGYTF. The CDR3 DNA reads TGTGCCAGCAGTTGGGTCGGGGGTGACTATGGCTACACCTTC.

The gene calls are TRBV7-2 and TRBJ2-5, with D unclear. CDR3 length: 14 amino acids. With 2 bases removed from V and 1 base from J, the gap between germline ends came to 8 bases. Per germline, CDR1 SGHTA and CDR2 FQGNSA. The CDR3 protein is CASSLSQTQETQYF. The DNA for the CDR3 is TGTGCCAGCAGCTTATCACAGACCCAAGAGACCCAGTACTTC.

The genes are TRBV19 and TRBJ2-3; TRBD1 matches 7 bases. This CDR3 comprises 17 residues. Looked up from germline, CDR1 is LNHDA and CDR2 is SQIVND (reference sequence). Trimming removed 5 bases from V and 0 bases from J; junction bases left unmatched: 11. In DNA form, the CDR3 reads TGTGCCAGTAGTGCCCTAGGGACAGTTGCTAGCACAGATACGCAGTATTTT. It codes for CASSALGTVASTDTQYF.

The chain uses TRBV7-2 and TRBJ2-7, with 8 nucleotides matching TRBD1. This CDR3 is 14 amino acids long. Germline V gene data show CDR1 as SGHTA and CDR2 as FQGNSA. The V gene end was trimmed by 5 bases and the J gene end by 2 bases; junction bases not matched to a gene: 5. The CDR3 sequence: CASSDRDRPYEQYF. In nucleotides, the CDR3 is TGTGCCAGCAGCGACCGGGACAGGCCCTACGAGCAGTACTTC.

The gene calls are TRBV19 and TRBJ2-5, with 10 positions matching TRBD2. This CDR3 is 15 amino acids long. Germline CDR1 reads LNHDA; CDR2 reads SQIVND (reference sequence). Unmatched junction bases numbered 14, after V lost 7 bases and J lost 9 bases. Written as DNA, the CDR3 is TGTGCCAGTACCTCCCACAGCGGGGGGGCGGCGGCCCAGTACTTC. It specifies CASTSHSGGAAAQYF.

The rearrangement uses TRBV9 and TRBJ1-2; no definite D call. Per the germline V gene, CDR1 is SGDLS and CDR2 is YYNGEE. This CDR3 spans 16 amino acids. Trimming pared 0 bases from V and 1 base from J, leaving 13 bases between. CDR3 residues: CASSVGVAGFNYGYTF. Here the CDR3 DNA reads TGTGCCAGCAGCGTAGGGGTTGCGGGGTTTAACTATGGCTACACCTTC. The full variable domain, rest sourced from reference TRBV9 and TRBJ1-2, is DSGVTQTPKHLITATGQRVTLRCSPRSGDLSVYWYQQSLDQGLQFLIQYYNGEERAKGNILERFSAQQFPDLHSELNLSSLELGDSALYFCASSVGVAGFNYGYTFGSGTRLTVV.

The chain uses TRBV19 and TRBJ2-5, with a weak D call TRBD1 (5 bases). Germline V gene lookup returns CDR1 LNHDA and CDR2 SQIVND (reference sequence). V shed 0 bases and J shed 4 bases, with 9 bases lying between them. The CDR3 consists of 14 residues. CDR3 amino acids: CASSIEGVSETQYF. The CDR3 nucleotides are TGTGCCAGTAGTATAGAAGGGGTATCAGAGACCCAGTACTTC. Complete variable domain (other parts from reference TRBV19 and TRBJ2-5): DGGITQSPKYLFRKEGQNVTLSCEQNLNHDAMYWYRQDPGQGLRLIYYSQIVNDFQKGDIAEGYSVSREKKESFPLTVTSAQKNPTAFYLCASSIEGVSETQYFGPGTRLLVL.

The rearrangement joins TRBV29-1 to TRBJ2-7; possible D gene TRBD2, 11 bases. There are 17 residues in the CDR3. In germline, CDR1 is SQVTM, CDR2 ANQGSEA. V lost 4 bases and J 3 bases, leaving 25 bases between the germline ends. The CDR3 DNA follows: TGCAGCGTTGTGGGGACAGGGGCCGGGACTAGCGGCTACGAGCAGTACTTC. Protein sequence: CSVVGTGAGTSGYEQYF.

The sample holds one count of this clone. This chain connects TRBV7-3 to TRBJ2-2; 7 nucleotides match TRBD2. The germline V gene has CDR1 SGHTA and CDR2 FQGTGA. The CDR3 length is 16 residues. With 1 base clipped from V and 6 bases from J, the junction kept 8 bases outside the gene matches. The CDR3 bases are TGTGCCAGCAGCTTAAGAGGACTAGGTCTAGCCGGGGAGCTGTTTTTT. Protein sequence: CASSLRGLGLAGELFF.

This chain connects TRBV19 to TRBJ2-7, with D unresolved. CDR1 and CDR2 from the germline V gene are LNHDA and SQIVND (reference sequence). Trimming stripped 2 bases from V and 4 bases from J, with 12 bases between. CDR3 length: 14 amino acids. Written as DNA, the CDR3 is TGTGCCAGTAGTATATCTTCATACCAGTACGAGCAGTACTTC. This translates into CASSISSYQYEQYF. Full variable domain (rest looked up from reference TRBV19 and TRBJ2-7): DGGITQSPKYLFRKEGQNVTLSCEQNLNHDAMYWYRQDPGQGLRLIYYSQIVNDFQKGDIAEGYSVSREKKESFPLTVTSAQKNPTAFYLCASSISSYQYEQYFGPGTRLTVT.

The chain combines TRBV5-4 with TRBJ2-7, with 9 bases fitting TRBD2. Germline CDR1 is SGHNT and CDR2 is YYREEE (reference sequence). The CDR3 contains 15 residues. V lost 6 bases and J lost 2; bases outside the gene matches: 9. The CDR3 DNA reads TGTGCCAGCACCACCCCTAGCGGGAAGACCTACGAGCAGTACTTC. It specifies CASTTPSGKTYEQYF.

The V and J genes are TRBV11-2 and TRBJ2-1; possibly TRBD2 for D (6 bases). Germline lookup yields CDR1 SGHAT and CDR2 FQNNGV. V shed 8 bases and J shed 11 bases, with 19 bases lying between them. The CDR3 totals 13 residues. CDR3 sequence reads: CASGGSGLLKQFF. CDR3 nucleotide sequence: TGTGCCAGCGGAGGGAGCGGGCTTCTAAAGCAGTTCTTC.

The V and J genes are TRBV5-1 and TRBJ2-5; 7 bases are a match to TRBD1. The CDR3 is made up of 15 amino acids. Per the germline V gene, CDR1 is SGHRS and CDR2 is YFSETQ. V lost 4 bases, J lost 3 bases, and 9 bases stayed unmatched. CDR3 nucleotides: TGCGCCAGCAGCCTACGACAGGGAGCAAAAGAGACCCAGTACTTC. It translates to CASSLRQGAKETQYF.

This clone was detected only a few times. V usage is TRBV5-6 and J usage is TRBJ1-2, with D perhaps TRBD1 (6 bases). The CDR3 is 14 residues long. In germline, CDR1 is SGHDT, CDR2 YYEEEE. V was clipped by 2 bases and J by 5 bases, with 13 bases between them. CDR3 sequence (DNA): TGTGCCAGCAGCTTCGGGACAAGTGTATATGGCTACACCTTC. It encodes CASSFGTSVYGYTF.

Here the CDR3 DNA reads TGTGCCACCAGCAGAGATCTTATGGACAGGGAGCTGTTTTTT. This encodes CATSRDLMDRELFF. This sequence joins TRBV15 and TRBJ2-2; the D gene is possibly TRBD1 (5 bases). The germline gives CDR1 LNHNV, CDR2 YYDKDF (reference sequence). V lost 0 bases, J lost 9 bases, and 11 bases lay in between. The CDR3 length is 14 residues.

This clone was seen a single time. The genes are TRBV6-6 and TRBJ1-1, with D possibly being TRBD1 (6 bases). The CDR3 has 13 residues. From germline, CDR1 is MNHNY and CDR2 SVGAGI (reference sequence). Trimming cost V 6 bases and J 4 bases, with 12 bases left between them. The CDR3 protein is CASSQQGGTEAFF. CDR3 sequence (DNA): TGTGCCAGCAGCCAACAGGGTGGCACTGAAGCTTTCTTT.